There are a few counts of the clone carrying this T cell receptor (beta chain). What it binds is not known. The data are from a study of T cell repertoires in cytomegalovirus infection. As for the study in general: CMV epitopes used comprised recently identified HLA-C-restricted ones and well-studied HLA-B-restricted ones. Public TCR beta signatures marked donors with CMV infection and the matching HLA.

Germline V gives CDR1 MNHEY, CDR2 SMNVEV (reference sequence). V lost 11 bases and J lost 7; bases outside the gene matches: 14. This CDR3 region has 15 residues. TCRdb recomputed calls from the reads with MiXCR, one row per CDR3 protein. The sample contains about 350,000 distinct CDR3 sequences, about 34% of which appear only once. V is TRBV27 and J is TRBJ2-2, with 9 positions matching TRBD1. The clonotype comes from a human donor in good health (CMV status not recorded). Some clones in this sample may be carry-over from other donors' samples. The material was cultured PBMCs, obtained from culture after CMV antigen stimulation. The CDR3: CASWAGTGKIGELFF. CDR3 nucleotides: TGTGCCTCCTGGGCCGGGACAGGGAAAATCGGGGAGCTGTTTTTT.